The sequence of this T cell receptor beta chain was determined in a study of blood T cells in healthy people across ages. After removal of 3 bases from V and 4 bases from J, the junction contained 17 bases not matched to a gene. The CDR3 runs 17 residues. Germline CDR1 SQVTM, CDR2 ANQGSEA. The authors ran a second PCR of about 6 to 11 cycles using a sample-barcoded 5' primer and a J-beta primer mix. TCRdb passed the 5' RACE reads through MiXCR, listing each CDR3 protein once. Here the sample spans about a million distinct CDR3 sequences, 35% to 45% being singletons. There are a few counts of this clonotype.

The receptor comes from a man aged 18 to 30 in good health. The chain couples TRBV29-1 to TRBJ1-2, with 7 bases lining up with TRBD1. Material for sequencing was blood. The CDR3 DNA is TGCAGCGTTGATTACCCGGGACAGCAGGGCTGGAGCTATGGCTACACCTTC. Its protein product is CSVDYPGQQGWSYGYTF.